This T cell receptor beta chain was obtained from a study of cytomegalovirus exposure and HLA in healthy donors. Study in general: Previous work identified 120 million or so unique TCR beta sequences from 150 million to 200 million T cells. Study-level points and caveats: The productive fraction for most TCR beta V segments was about 87% or about 30% in an earlier analysis. TCR beta chain V- and J-gene trimming was linked, in a later analysis, to a missense variant in DCLRE1C. The study recorded 160 or so TCR beta chains that were cytomegalovirus-associated.

Germline-derived CDR1 and CDR2 are SGHTA and FQGTGA. Between the trimmed V and J ends, which lost 0 bases and 4 bases, there was a span of 12 bases. The CDR3 spans 15 residues. Remarks on this clone: Its antigen remains unidentified.

Amplification used 60 Vbeta primers and 13 Jbeta primers. TCRdb's copy holds only in-frame clones and misses some; the assay was immunoSEQ multiplex PCR. The table has over 70,000 clones, more than 55% seen once. Sequenced material: PBMCs. This TCR derives from a woman aged 45-65 years in good health and CMV-seropositive. V is TRBV7-3 and J is TRBJ2-5; perhaps TRBD1 as D (7 bases). The CDR3 DNA reads TGTGCCAGCAGCTTAACGCCAGGGGGAGGAGAGACCCAGTACTTC. This sequence encodes CASSLTPGGGETQYF. Filled out from reference TRBV7-3 and TRBJ2-5, the complete variable domain reads GAGVSQTPSNKVTEKGKYVELRCDPISGHTALYWYRQSLGQGPEFLIYFQGTGAADDSGLPNDRFFAVRPEGSVSTLKIQRTERGDSAVYLCASSLTPGGGETQYFGPGTRLLVL.